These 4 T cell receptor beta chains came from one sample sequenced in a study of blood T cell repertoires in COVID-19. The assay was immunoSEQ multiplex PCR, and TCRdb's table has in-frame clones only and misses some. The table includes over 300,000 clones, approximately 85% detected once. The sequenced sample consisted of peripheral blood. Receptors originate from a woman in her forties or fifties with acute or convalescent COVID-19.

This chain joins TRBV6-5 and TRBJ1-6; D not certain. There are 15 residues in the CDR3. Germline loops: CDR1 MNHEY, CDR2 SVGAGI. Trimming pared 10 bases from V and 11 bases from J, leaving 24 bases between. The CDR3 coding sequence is TGTGCCACCCTTTCTGACAAAGCAGGAGGTGCACCCCTCCACTTT. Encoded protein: CATLSDKAGGAPLHF.

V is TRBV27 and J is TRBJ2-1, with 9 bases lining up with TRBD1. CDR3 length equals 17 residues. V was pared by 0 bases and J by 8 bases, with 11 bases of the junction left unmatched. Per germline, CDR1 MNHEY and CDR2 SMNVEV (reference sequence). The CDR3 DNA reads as TGTGCCAGCAGTTTATCTGGGCCAGGGACAGGGAGCGATGAGCAGTTCTTC. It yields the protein CASSLSGPGTGSDEQFF.

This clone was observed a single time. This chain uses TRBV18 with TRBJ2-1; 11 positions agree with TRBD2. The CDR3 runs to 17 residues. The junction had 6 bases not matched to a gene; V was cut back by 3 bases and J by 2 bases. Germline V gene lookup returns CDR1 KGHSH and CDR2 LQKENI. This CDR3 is CASSPLGTSGAYNEQFF. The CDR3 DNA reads TGTGCCAGCTCACCCTTGGGGACTAGCGGAGCCTACAATGAGCAGTTCTTC.

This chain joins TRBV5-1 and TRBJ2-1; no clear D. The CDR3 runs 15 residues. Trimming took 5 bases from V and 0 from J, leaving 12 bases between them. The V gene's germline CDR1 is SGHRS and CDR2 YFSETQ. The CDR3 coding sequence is TGCGCCAGCAGAACAGTAGGCAGCTCCTACAATGAGCAGTTCTTC. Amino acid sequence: CASRTVGSSYNEQFF.